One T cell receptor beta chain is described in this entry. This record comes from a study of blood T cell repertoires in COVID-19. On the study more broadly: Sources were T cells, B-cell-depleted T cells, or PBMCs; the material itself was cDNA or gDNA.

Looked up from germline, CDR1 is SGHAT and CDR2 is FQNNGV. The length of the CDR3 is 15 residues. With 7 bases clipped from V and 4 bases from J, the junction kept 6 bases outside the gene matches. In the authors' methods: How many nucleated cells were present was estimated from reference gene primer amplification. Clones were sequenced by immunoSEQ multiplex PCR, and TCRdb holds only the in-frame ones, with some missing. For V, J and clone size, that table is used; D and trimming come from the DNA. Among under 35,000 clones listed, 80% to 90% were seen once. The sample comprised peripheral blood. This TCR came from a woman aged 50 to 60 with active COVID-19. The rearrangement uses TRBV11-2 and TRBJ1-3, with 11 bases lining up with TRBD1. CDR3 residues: CASTSDRGLGNTIYF. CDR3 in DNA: TGTGCCAGCACCTCGGACAGGGGGCTAGGAAACACCATATATTTT.